This record concerns one T cell receptor beta chain sequence. Its recognized antigen is unknown. The input lacks base qualities; no much larger clone sits a single base away. The data originate from a study of cytomegalovirus exposure and HLA in healthy donors listed by TCRdb under 2017. Study-level background: According to a later analysis, the approximately 130 validation repertoires were produced on the same platform as the 666 repertoires of the first cohort. The study combined high-throughput TCR immunosequencing, statistical association of individual TCRs with disease status, and machine learning to predict cytomegalovirus infection status. The study aimed to test whether signatures of past pathogen exposure could be identified by cataloging public T cell receptors. Along with the approximately 700-subject first cohort, a separate validation cohort of 120 different subjects was used. The paper as a whole reports these results and caveats: In both the original and validation cohorts, the classifier was reported to diagnose cytomegalovirus status with high specificity and sensitivity. A later analysis lacked HLA typing for the validation cohort, so it scored co-occurrence in that cohort across all 120 or so repertoires. Most TCR sequences were seen in very few donors, while some public TCRs were found in many individuals. A later analysis found that TCRs clustered in the first cohort also tended to co-occur in the 120 validation repertoires, with approximately 94% of cluster scores above 0. According to the authors, the approach could potentially be generalized to other disease states and immunological phenotypes. In vitro tests confirmed that three of the cytomegalovirus-associated TCR beta chains recognize cytomegalovirus antigens. A total of 150 to 200 TCR beta chains were listed by the study as associated with cytomegalovirus.

The CDR3 covers 13 residues, taking in both the cysteine and the phenylalanine. Only the CDR3 DNA is retained, 39 bases long and in frame from the first base. V has 8 bases trimmed and J has 7 bases trimmed; junction bases matching no gene number 9. CDR1 and CDR2 were assigned from the germline V gene as SNHLY and FYNNEI. The donors were included in the validation cohort of over a hundred subjects, a group kept apart from the roughly 730-subject first cohort. The library relied on the immunoSEQ multiplex PCR assay. Concerning the study's data processing: A statistical classification framework was built for diagnosing cytomegalovirus status from the catalog of TCR beta chain sequences. Held by TCRdb, this immuneACCESS table contains in-frame sequences only and omits some clones. Under half of the omission traces to an unresolved V gene where checked; the cause of the rest is unknown. The V and J calls and clone size were taken over from that table, and D and trimming were inferred from the DNA. In this sample the table shows some 310,000 clones, approximately 91% of which occur a single time. The ten largest account for over 0.9% of the sample.

What was sequenced was PBMCs. The sequence links TRBV2 to TRBJ2-7; the junction holds 9 bases that match TRBD1. This receptor was identified in a man aged 25-45 years in good health and CMV-seronegative. The CDR3 sequence is CASDRDREREQYF. The DNA sequence is TGTGCCAGCGACCGGGACAGGGAGAGGGAGCAGTACTTC. When the CDR3 is completed using the reference TRBV2 and TRBJ2-7 genes on either side, the full variable domain is EPEVTQTPSHQVTQMGQEVILRCVPISNHLYFYWYRQILGQKVEFLVSFYNNEISEKSEIFDDQFSVERPDGSNFTLKIRSTKLEDSAMYFCASDRDREREQYFGPGTRLTVT.